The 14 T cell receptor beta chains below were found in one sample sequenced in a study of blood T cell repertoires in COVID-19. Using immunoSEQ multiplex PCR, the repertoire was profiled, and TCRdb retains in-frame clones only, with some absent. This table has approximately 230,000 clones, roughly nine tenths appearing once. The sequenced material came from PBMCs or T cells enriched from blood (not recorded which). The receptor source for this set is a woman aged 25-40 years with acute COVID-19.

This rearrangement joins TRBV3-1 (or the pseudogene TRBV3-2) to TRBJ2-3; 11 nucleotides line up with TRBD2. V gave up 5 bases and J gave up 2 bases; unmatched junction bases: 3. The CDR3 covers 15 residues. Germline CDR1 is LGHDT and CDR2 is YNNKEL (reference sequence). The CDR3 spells CASSLAGGITDTQYF. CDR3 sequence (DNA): TGTGCCAGCAGCTTAGCGGGGGGGATCACAGATACGCAGTATTTT.

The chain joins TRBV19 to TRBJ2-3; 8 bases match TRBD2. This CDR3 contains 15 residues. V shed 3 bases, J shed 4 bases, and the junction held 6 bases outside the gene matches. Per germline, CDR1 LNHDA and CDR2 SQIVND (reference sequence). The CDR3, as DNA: TGTGCCAGTAGTATTTTCGGAGCGGGAGCAGATACGCAGTATTTT. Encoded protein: CASSIFGAGADTQYF.

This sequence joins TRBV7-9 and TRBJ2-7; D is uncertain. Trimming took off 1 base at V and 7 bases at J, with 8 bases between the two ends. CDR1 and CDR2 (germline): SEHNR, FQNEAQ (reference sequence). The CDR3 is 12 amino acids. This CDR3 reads CASSLVVREQYF. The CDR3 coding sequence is TGTGCCAGCAGCTTAGTGGTGCGGGAGCAGTACTTC. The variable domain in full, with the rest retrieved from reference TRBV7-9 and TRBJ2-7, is DTGVSQNPRHKITKRGQNVTFRCDPISEHNRLYWYRQTLGQGPEFLTYFQNEAQLEKSRLLSDRFSAERPKGSFSTLEIQRTEQGDSAMYLCASSLVVREQYFGPGTRLTVT.

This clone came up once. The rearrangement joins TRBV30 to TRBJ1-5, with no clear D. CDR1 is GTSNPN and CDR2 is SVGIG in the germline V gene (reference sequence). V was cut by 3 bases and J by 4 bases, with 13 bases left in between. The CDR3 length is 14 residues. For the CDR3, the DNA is TGTGCCTGGAGCACCGGGATCGGGAATCAGCCCCAGCATTTT. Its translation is CAWSTGIGNQPQHF.

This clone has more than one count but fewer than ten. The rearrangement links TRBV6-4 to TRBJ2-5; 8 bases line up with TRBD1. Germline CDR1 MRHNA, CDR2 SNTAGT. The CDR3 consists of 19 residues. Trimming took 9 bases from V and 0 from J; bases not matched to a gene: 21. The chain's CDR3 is CARVGETTGTGVYQETQYF. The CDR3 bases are TGTGCCAGAGTAGGGGAAACGACCGGGACAGGAGTCTACCAAGAGACCCAGTACTTC.

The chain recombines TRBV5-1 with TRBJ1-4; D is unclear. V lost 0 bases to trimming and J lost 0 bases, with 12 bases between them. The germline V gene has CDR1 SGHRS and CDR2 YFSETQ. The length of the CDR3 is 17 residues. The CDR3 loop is CASSLVMGKATNEKLFF. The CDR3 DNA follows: TGCGCCAGCAGCTTGGTTATGGGCAAGGCAACTAATGAAAAACTGTTTTTT. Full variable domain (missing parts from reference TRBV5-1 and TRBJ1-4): KAGVTQTPRYLIKTRGQQVTLSCSPISGHRSVSWYQQTPGQGLQFLFEYFSETQRNKGNFPGRFSGRQFSNSRSEMNVSTLELGDSALYLCASSLVMGKATNEKLFFGSGTQLSVL.

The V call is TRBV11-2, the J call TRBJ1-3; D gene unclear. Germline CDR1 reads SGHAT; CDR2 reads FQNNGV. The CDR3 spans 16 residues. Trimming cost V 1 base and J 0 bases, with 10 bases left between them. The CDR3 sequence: CASSLGPGSSGNTIYF. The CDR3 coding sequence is TGTGCCAGCAGCTTAGGTCCCGGGAGCTCTGGAAACACCATATATTTT.

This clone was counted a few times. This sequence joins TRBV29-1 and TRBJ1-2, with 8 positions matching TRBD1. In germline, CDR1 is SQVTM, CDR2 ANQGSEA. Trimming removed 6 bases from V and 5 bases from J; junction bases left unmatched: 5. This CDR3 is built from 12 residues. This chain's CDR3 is CSVRTGPYGYTF. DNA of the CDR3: TGCAGCGTGCGGACAGGGCCTTATGGCTACACCTTC.

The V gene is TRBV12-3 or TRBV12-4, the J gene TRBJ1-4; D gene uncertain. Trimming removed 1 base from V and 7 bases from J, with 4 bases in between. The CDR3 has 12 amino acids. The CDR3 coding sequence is TGTGCCAGCAGTTTAGGGAGTGAAAAACTGTTTTTT. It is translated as CASSLGSEKLFF.

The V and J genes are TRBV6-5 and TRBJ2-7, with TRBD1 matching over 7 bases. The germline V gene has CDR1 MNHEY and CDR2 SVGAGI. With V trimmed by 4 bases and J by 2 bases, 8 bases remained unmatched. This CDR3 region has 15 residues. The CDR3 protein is CASSSTLGQPYEQYF. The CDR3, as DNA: TGTGCCAGCAGTTCCACCTTGGGACAGCCCTACGAGCAGTACTTC.

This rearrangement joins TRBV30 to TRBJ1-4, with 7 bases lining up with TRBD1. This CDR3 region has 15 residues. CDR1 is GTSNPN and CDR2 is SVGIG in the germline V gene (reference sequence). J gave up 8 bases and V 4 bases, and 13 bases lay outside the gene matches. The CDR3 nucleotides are TGTGCCTGGACCCCATTGTGGCAGGGGGAAGAAAAACTGTTTTTT. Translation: CAWTPLWQGEEKLFF.

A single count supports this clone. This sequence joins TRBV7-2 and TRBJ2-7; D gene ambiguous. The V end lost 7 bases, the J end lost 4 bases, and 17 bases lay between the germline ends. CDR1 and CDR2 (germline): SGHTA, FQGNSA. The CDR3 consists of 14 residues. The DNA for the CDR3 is TGTGCCAGCACCTCTACTGCAGGCCCATACGAGCAGTACTTC. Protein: CASTSTAGPYEQYF.

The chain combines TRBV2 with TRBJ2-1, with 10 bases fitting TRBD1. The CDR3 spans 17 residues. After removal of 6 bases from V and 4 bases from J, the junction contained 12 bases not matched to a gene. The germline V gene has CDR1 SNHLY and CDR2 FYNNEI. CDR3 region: CASRTRIGTGAYNEQFF. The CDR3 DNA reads TGTGCCAGCAGAACAAGAATCGGGACAGGGGCGTACAATGAGCAGTTCTTC.

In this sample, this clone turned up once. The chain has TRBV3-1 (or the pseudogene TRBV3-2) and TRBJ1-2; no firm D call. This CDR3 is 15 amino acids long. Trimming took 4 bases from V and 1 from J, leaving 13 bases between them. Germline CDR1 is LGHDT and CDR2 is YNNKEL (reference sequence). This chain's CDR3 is CASSPSTGYNYGYTF. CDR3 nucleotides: TGTGCCAGCAGCCCCTCTACCGGGTATAACTATGGCTACACCTTC.